This TCR beta chain derives from a study of shared clonotypes between healthy human individuals. This CDR3 has 17 amino acids. CDR1 and CDR2 (germline): MDHEN, SYDVKM. V lost 3 bases and J lost 1; bases outside the gene matches: 10. The count of this clone is one. The table came from immunoSEQ multiplex PCR; TCRdb's copy has only in-frame clones and leaves some out. The data show 800,000 to 950,000 clones, 96% seen once. Only CD45RO-negative cells positively selected for CCR7 counted as naive CD8 cells, so terminally differentiated effector memory CD45RA+ cells were excluded. V usage is TRBV28 and J usage is TRBJ2-7, with 9 bases identical to TRBD1. The sample taken for sequencing was naive CD8+ T cells sorted from blood. The receptor's source is a man aged 25 to 45 in good health. Written as DNA, the CDR3 is TGTGCCAGCAGTTTGGGAGGGACAGGGTATCTGTCCTACGAGCAGTACTTC. This sequence encodes CASSLGGTGYLSYEQYF.